A single sample gave rise to the 9 T cell receptor beta chains below, sequenced in a study of early T cells in non-severe SARS-CoV-2 infection. MiXCR, run by TCRdb on the 5' RACE reads, gives a single entry per CDR3 protein. The data show some 42,000 distinct CDR3 sequences, approximately 5.9% seen once. Sequenced material: whole blood, taken at baseline. The source is an adult who was a healthcare worker with PCR-confirmed SARS-CoV-2 infection or an uninfected control (not recorded which).

This clonotype was detected ten times or more. V usage is TRBV5-6 and J usage is TRBJ2-3; 11 bases agree with TRBD2. CDR3 length: 16 amino acids. Trimming removed 1 base from V and 4 bases from J; junction bases left unmatched: 5. Germline-derived CDR1 and CDR2 are SGHDT and YYEEEE. The CDR3 DNA follows: TGTGCCAGCAGCTTGCTAGCGGGGGGAGCGTCAGATACGCAGTATTTT. Amino acids: CASSLLAGGASDTQYF.

In this sample, this clonotype turned up many times. This rearrangement joins TRBV20-1 to TRBJ2-1; 9 bases are shared with TRBD2. Germline V gene lookup returns CDR1 DFQATT and CDR2 SNEGSKA (reference sequence). This CDR3 region has 16 residues. V trimming: 3 bases; J trimming: 10 bases; junction bases outside the gene matches: 16. This CDR3 reads CSASGYSGGPRSEQFF. The CDR3 nucleotides read TGCAGTGCTAGTGGATACAGCGGGGGGCCTAGGTCCGAGCAGTTCTTC.

The chain carries TRBV7-2 and TRBJ2-2; 9 bases fit TRBD1. CDR3 length equals 14 residues. CDR1 and CDR2 (germline): SGHTA, FQGNSA. V shed 6 bases and J 3 bases; nucleotides not matched to a gene: 2. For the CDR3, the DNA is TGTGCCAGCAGGGGACAGGGCTACACCGGGGAGCTGTTTTTT. Amino acid sequence: CASRGQGYTGELFF.

As to this clonotype: This may be a read error, as it is one base from a much larger clone. The CDR3 does not close with the conserved phenylalanine or tryptophan, likely indicating a read error. This chain links TRBV5-1 with TRBJ2-2, with D perhaps matching TRBD1 (5 bases). Per the germline V gene, CDR1 is SGHRS and CDR2 is YFSETQ. The CDR3 sequence is 14 residues long. V was shortened by 4 bases and J by 4 bases, with 11 bases between the two germline ends. DNA of the CDR3: TGCGCCAGCAGCCAACAGGAACTCACCGGGGAGCTGTTTTCT. Amino acid sequence: CASSQQELTGELFS.

The table lists this clonotype with many counts. DNA of the CDR3: TGTGCCAGCAGTTTTTTGCGGAGGGTCAGATATTTAGAGGCTTTCTTT. Its protein product is CASSFLRRVRYLEAFF. The chain is built from TRBV12-3 or TRBV12-4 and TRBJ1-1; D ambiguous. This CDR3 is built from 16 residues. V lost 3 bases and J lost 11, with 25 bases in between.

The J gene is TRBJ1-5, the V gene TRBV6-2 or TRBV6-3; the D is unclear. This CDR3 has 14 residues. Germline V CDR1 and CDR2: MNHEY, SVGEGT. V lost 2 bases to trimming and J lost 2 bases, with 7 bases between them. Written as DNA, the CDR3 is TGTGCCAGCAGTTACCGCGGGGGCAATCAGCCCCAGCATTTT. Its protein product is CASSYRGGNQPQHF.

In this sample, this clonotype turned up a few times. The chain uses TRBV6-2 or TRBV6-3 and TRBJ2-1; 10 bases line up with TRBD1. Trimming cost V 3 bases and J 3 bases; bases outside gene matches: 2. CDR1 MNHEY and CDR2 SVGEGT come from the germline V gene. This CDR3 contains 15 residues. CDR3 amino acids: CASSYGTGDYNEQFF. The CDR3 DNA reads as TGTGCCAGCAGTTATGGGACAGGGGACTACAATGAGCAGTTCTTC.

This clonotype was counted ten times or more. J is TRBJ1-5 and V is TRBV4-2; D gene ambiguous. The CDR3 consists of 16 residues. V gave up 0 bases and J gave up 4 bases, with 13 bases separating them. Germline CDR1 LGHNA, CDR2 YNFKEQ. This CDR3 is CASSQELTVGNQPQHF. The CDR3 region has the DNA TGTGCCAGCAGCCAAGAATTAACAGTGGGGAATCAGCCCCAGCATTTT.

This clonotype was recorded many times. CDR3 sequence reads: CASSSQGSGNTIYF. CDR3 sequence (DNA): TGTGCCAGCAGCTCACAAGGATCTGGAAACACCATATATTTT. The chain uses TRBV5-8 and TRBJ1-3; D is unresolved. There are 14 residues in the CDR3. The V and J ends lost 3 bases and 1 base respectively, with 8 bases between them. Germline loops: CDR1 SGHTS, CDR2 YDEGEE.